A selection of T cell receptor beta chains follows, all from one sample in a study of blood T cell repertoires in COVID-19. Profiled with immunoSEQ multiplex PCR; TCRdb holds only in-frame clones, not every one. The table has roughly 410,000 clones, 89% seen once; the top ten hold about 1.4%. Sequenced material: peripheral blood. The receptors were sampled from a woman between 40 and 55 years old with COVID-19, enrolled during active disease. The conserved cysteine and the conserved F or W are not part of the CDR3 here. D genes are given only for firm matches.

12	NA	TRBV27	TRBJ2-2	ASRVQGGPGELF
14	TRBD2	TRBV9	TRBJ2-1	ASSPSGTSGYNEQF
16	TRBD1	TRBV27	TRBJ1-5	ASSLLARTGGSNQPQH
11	NA	TRBV28	TRBJ1-2	ATFGGLAMRYT
13	NA	TRBV11-2	TRBJ1-4	ASSLAARGTEKLF
12	TRBD1	TRBV5-1	TRBJ1-1	ASRRDSWNTEAF
15	NA	TRBV28	TRBJ1-4	ASSFRVGRATNEKLF
13	NA	TRBV7-9	TRBJ1-4	ASSWEGGVNEKLF
11	TRBD2	TRBV7-3	TRBJ2-1	ASSLSGKDEQF
14	NA	TRBV4-2	TRBJ1-2	ASSQDRAGVNYGYT
13	TRBD2	TRBV7-8	TRBJ2-4	ASSFSGGAGDIQY
13	NA	TRBV4-1	TRBJ1-5	ASSQQTGRRQPQH
12	NA	TRBV7-9	TRBJ2-7	ASSLSTSSYEQY
12	NA	TRBV5-5	TRBJ2-3	ASSLLVEGTTQY
12	NA	TRBV3-1/TRBV3-2	TRBJ1-1	ASSQRLENTEAF
11	NA	TRBV12-3/TRBV12-4	TRBJ2-5	ASSLWQGETQY
14	TRBD2	TRBV7-3	TRBJ2-1	ASIYRTSGRKDEQF
17	TRBD1	TRBV15	TRBJ2-6	ATSRVGDRGRSGANVLT
12	NA	TRBV5-1	TRBJ1-1	ASSLFRGNTEAF
9	TRBD1	TRBV28	TRBJ1-1	ASSYRGGAF
12	TRBD1	TRBV19	TRBJ1-1	ASSIRQGDTEAF
16	TRBD1	TRBV28	TRBJ1-2	ASSSGTGALNGFYGYT
12	NA	TRBV15	TRBJ1-1	ATSGRGPGTEAF
15	TRBD1	TRBV24-1	TRBJ2-2	ATSDSLQGVNTGELF
12	NA	TRBV19	TRBJ1-2	ASSIAGAPYGYT